This T cell receptor (beta chain) was recorded in a study of blood T cell repertoires in COVID-19. Looking at the study overall: The United States, Italy and Spain were the sources of the acute and convalescent COVID-19 samples. Sources were T cells, B-cell-depleted T cells, or PBMCs; the material itself was cDNA or gDNA.

In the original workflow: Using reference gene primer amplification, nucleated cell counts were estimated. Here immunoSEQ multiplex PCR was the method, and the copy in TCRdb shows in-frame clones only, minus some. The V and J calls and clone size were taken over from that table, and D and trimming were inferred from the DNA. The table shows 95,000 to 150,000 clones, with around 88% occurring only once. The CDR3 runs 14 residues. V lost 3 bases, J lost 9 bases, and 7 bases stayed unmatched. CDR1 DFQATT and CDR2 SNEGSKA come from the germline V gene (reference sequence). The sample consisted of peripheral blood. The sequence derives from a woman in her forties or fifties with active or convalescent COVID-19. The rearrangement links TRBV20-1 to TRBJ2-4; 11 nucleotides align to TRBD1. CDR3 amino acids: CSASRDRGVGIQYF. The CDR3 DNA sequence: TGCAGTGCTAGTAGGGACAGGGGGGTCGGCATTCAGTACTTC.